The 15 T cell receptor beta chains below were found in one sample sequenced in a study of blood T cell repertoires in COVID-19. Profiled with immunoSEQ multiplex PCR; TCRdb holds only in-frame clones, not every one. The sample includes around 300,000 clones, roughly 89% seen only once; the top ten take about 0.94%. Sequencing was performed on peripheral blood. The receptors were sampled from a woman aged 40 to 50 who had recovered from COVID-19.

The chain combines TRBV7-9 with TRBJ2-7; 9 bases fit TRBD1. V dropped 5 bases and J dropped 3; count of bases not matched to a gene: 8. Germline V gene lookup returns CDR1 SEHNR and CDR2 FQNEAQ (reference sequence). This CDR3 comprises 15 residues. The chain's CDR3 is CASSKEATGGYEQYF. For the CDR3, the DNA is TGTGCCAGCAGCAAAGAGGCGACAGGGGGCTACGAGCAGTACTTC.

This chain links TRBV30 with TRBJ2-7; D possibly corresponds to TRBD1 (6 bases). The V gene lost 3 bases and the J gene lost 6 bases, with 9 bases spanning the gap. CDR3 length equals 11 residues. In germline, CDR1 is GTSNPN, CDR2 SVGIG (reference sequence). CDR3 sequence: CAWSLGGEQYF. The CDR3 DNA is TGTGCCTGGAGCCTAGGGGGCGAGCAGTACTTC.

This chain uses TRBV5-1 with TRBJ2-5; 7 bases fit TRBD2. Germline V gene sequence: CDR1 SGHRS, CDR2 YFSETQ. The CDR3 is made up of 17 amino acids. The trim removed 7 bases at V and 3 bases at J, leaving 18 bases unmatched. The CDR3 bases are TGCGCCAGCCGACCTCCCTCTGGGGGGGAAGGAAAAGAGACCCAGTACTTC. Protein product: CASRPPSGGEGKETQYF.

The chain employs TRBV19 and TRBJ2-5; D possibly corresponds to TRBD1 (5 bases). Germline loops: CDR1 LNHDA, CDR2 SQIVND (reference sequence). The CDR3 is 14 amino acids. V lost 5 bases to trimming and J lost 5 bases, with 15 bases between them. The CDR3 loop reads CASSASSGSETQYF. The CDR3 DNA is TGTGCCAGTAGTGCCTCCTCAGGGTCGGAGACCCAGTACTTC.

This chain connects TRBV24-1 to TRBJ2-7; D is undetermined. The CDR3 spans 15 residues. Germline-derived CDR1 and CDR2 are KGHDR and SFDVKD. V was cut by 4 bases and J by 0 bases, with 12 bases left in between. The CDR3 nucleotides are TGTGCCACCAGTGAAGGAGCGCTGAGCTCCTACGAGCAGTACTTC. Encoded protein: CATSEGALSSYEQYF.

V and J are TRBV4-1 and TRBJ1-5; TRBD1 agrees at 9 bases. CDR3 size: 18 residues. V lost 4 bases and J lost 1; bases outside the gene matches: 11. Germline V gene sequence: CDR1 MGHRA, CDR2 YSYEKL. CDR3 DNA: TGCGCCAGCAGCCCCCGGGACAGGGATATTGAGAGCAATCAGCCCCAGCATTTT. This translates into CASSPRDRDIESNQPQHF.

The rearrangement joins TRBV4-2 to TRBJ2-5, with D uncertain. In germline, CDR1 is LGHNA, CDR2 YNFKEQ. Between the trimmed V and J ends, which lost 0 bases and 2 bases, there was a span of 7 bases. The CDR3 extends over 14 amino acids. DNA for the CDR3: TGTGCCAGCAGCCAAGAGTCGCAGCAAGAGACCCAGTACTTC. Its translation: CASSQESQQETQYF.

This chain uses TRBV28 with TRBJ1-3; 10 nucleotides agree with TRBD1. The CDR3 covers 14 residues. After removal of 5 bases from V and 6 bases from J, the junction contained 4 bases not matched to a gene. Per the germline V gene, CDR1 is MDHEN and CDR2 is SYDVKM. CDR3 region: CASSPDRGTNTIYF. Written as DNA, the CDR3 is TGTGCCAGCAGTCCGGACAGGGGGACAAACACCATATATTTT.

The chain links TRBV5-1 to TRBJ2-2; 10 positions match TRBD2. The CDR3 totals 16 residues. V lost 4 bases to trimming and J lost 3 bases; unmatched junction nucleotides: 6. Germline lookup yields CDR1 SGHRS and CDR2 YFSETQ. The CDR3 region has the DNA TGCGCCAGCAGCCCCACTAGCGGGACGGACACCGGGGAGCTGTTTTTT. Its translation: CASSPTSGTDTGELFF.

The J gene is TRBJ1-2, the V gene TRBV30; D is unresolved. CDR3 size: 13 residues. Trimming left V 0 bases short and J 1 base short, with 6 bases between. Germline V CDR1 and CDR2: GTSNPN, SVGIG (reference sequence). DNA for the CDR3: TGTGCCTGGAGTGTACTGAGTAACTATGGCTACACCTTC. Its protein product is CAWSVLSNYGYTF.

CDR3 loop: CASSPSLGADTQYF. CDR3 in DNA: TGTGCCAGCAGTCCCTCACTCGGTGCAGATACGCAGTATTTT. The rearrangement uses TRBV9 and TRBJ2-3, with D unclear. The V and J ends lost 5 bases and 4 bases respectively, with 14 bases between them. The CDR3 runs 14 residues. The germline CDR1 and CDR2 sequences are SGDLS and YYNGEE. The variable domain in full, with the rest retrieved from reference TRBV9 and TRBJ2-3, is DSGVTQTPKHLITATGQRVTLRCSPRSGDLSVYWYQQSLDQGLQFLIQYYNGEERAKGNILERFSAQQFPDLHSELNLSSLELGDSALYFCASSPSLGADTQYFGPGTRLTVL.

The J gene is TRBJ1-1, the V gene TRBV18; 8 nucleotides align to TRBD1. This CDR3 spans 17 amino acids. Germline CDR1 and CDR2: KGHSH and LQKENI. The junction had 13 bases not matched to a gene; V was cut back by 6 bases and J by 1 base. CDR3 in amino acids: CASSFRSGGGKNTEAFF. In DNA, the CDR3 is TGTGCCAGCTCTTTCCGGTCAGGGGGCGGGAAGAACACTGAAGCTTTCTTT.

This rearrangement joins TRBV29-1 to TRBJ2-7; TRBD2 agrees at 9 bases. This CDR3 is built from 12 residues. Germline V gene sequence: CDR1 SQVTM, CDR2 ANQGSEA. The DNA of the CDR3 is TGCAGTGTAACGGGACTAGCTTACGAGCAGTACTTC. Its protein product is CSVTGLAYEQYF.

The CDR3 sequence is CATYRVAGEVDTQYF. Written as DNA, the CDR3 is TGTGCCACCTACCGGGTAGCGGGAGAAGTTGATACGCAGTATTTT. This chain joins TRBV6-5 and TRBJ2-3, with TRBD2 matching over 9 bases. Germline lookup yields CDR1 MNHEY and CDR2 SVGAGI. This CDR3 has 15 residues. Unmatched junction bases numbered 14, after V lost 10 bases and J lost 6 bases.

V usage is TRBV6-2 or TRBV6-3 and J usage is TRBJ2-5; maybe TRBD2 (6 bases). Germline V gene sequence: CDR1 MNHEY, CDR2 SVGEGT. The ends were cut back, 2 bases at V and 7 bases at J, with 17 bases in the middle. The CDR3 length is 15 residues. CDR3 nucleotide sequence: TGTGCCAGCAGTTACGGCGGGACCCCACCCGGGACCCAGTACTTC. Amino acid sequence: CASSYGGTPPGTQYF.